The clone carrying this TCR beta chain is a singleton in its sample. This sample is part of a study of blood T cell repertoires in COVID-19. On the study more broadly: Acute and convalescent COVID-19 samples came from the United States, Italy and Spain.

Individuals aged about 18 to 89 years were recruited from roughly 23 US areas. Assignments of participants to cohorts depended upon their own reported clinical history. The recovered donors of Cohort 3 showed two negative PCRs, clearance, or symptom resolution. J lost 6 bases, V lost 5 bases, and 9 bases had no gene match. CDR3 length: 15 amino acids. Germline V gene lookup returns CDR1 SEHNR and CDR2 FQNEAQ (reference sequence). Clones were sequenced by immunoSEQ multiplex PCR, and TCRdb holds only the in-frame ones, with some missing. This table has about 310,000 clones, roughly nine tenths appearing once.

The genes are TRBV7-9 and TRBJ2-7; 11 positions match TRBD2. The specimen was PBMCs or T cells enriched from blood (not recorded which). The receptor was derived from a man between 60 and 70 years old who had recovered from COVID-19. The CDR3, as DNA: TGTGCCAGCAGCCCTACTAGCGGGAGAAATGGCGAGCAGTACTTC. Translation gives CASSPTSGRNGEQYF.